The 2 T cell receptor beta chains in this list originate from one sample, sequenced in a study of cytomegalovirus exposure and HLA in healthy donors. PCR amplification relied on 60 Vbeta primers (plus 13 Jbeta primers). Only in-frame clones appear in the TCRdb table, and some are missing; sequencing was by immunoSEQ multiplex PCR. The table includes around 150,000 clones, roughly three fifths detected once. What was sequenced was PBMCs. Receptors originate from a middle-aged woman in good health and CMV-seronegative.

V is TRBV18 and J is TRBJ1-3; unclear D gene. The V end was cut by 6 bases, the J end by 3 bases, with 9 bases between. The germline gives CDR1 KGHSH, CDR2 LQKENI. This CDR3 has 13 residues. CDR3 amino acids: CASSSGRGNTIYF. CDR3 DNA: TGTGCCAGCTCGAGCGGTCGTGGAAACACCATATATTTT.

This clone was counted only a few times. V usage is TRBV4-1 and J usage is TRBJ2-1; TRBD2 matches 11 bases. Germline lookup yields CDR1 MGHRA and CDR2 YSYEKL. This CDR3 region has 16 residues. Trimming took 1 base from V and 9 from J; bases not matched to a gene: 8. The chain's CDR3 is CASSQAGLAGGGEQFF. DNA for the CDR3: TGCGCCAGCAGCCAAGCCGGGCTAGCGGGGGGTGGTGAGCAGTTCTTC.